The 21 T cell receptor beta chains below all came from one sample that was sequenced in a study of cytotoxic CD8 clonotypes in ibrutinib-treated CLL. Some clones are missing from TCRdb's copy, which holds only in-frame ones; the method was immunoSEQ multiplex PCR. Of about 14,000 clones in the sample, approximately 48% were seen once. The source material was PBMCs, sampled at an approximately 23-month disease-progression time point, from a patient treated with ibrutinib. The receptors were sampled from a human donor with chronic lymphocytic leukemia.

In this sample, this clone turned up a few times. This rearrangement joins TRBV7-9 to TRBJ2-5, with a tentative D call TRBD2 (6 bases). Between the trimmed V and J ends, which lost 5 bases and 5 bases, there was a span of 15 bases. This CDR3 spans 14 amino acids. Germline CDR1 is SEHNR and CDR2 is FQNEAQ (reference sequence). The CDR3 nucleotides read TGTGCCAGCAGCCAAGACGTAGCGGTGGAGACCCAGTACTTC. Protein: CASSQDVAVETQYF.

This clone was detected a few times. The CDR3 nucleotides are TGCGCCAGCAGCTTGTTAGGACAGGGTTTTAACAATGAGCAGTTCTTC. Protein sequence: CASSLLGQGFNNEQFF. The J gene is TRBJ2-1, the V gene TRBV5-1; 8 nucleotides align to TRBD1. This CDR3 is 16 amino acids long. With 1 base clipped from V and 5 bases from J, the junction kept 8 bases outside the gene matches. CDR1 is SGHRS and CDR2 is YFSETQ in the germline V gene. Variable domain in full (rest from reference TRBV5-1 and TRBJ2-1): KAGVTQTPRYLIKTRGQQVTLSCSPISGHRSVSWYQQTPGQGLQFLFEYFSETQRNKGNFPGRFSGRQFSNSRSEMNVSTLELGDSALYLCASSLLGQGFNNEQFFGPGTRLTVL.

The chain joins TRBV14 to TRBJ2-6, with TRBD1 identical over 7 bases. V shed 5 bases and J 0 bases; nucleotides not matched to a gene: 13. This CDR3 comprises 19 residues. Germline assignment: CDR1 SGHDN and CDR2 FVKESK. The CDR3 DNA reads as TGTGCCAGCAGCTTCGAAACGGGACAGCCCCACTCTGGGGCCAACGTCCTGACTTTC. It encodes CASSFETGQPHSGANVLTF.

The gene calls are TRBV4-2 and TRBJ1-2; TRBD1 is a possible D gene (6 bases). V was clipped by 3 bases and J by 3 bases, with 14 bases between them. In germline, CDR1 is LGHNA, CDR2 YNFKEQ. The CDR3 loop spans 15 amino acids. The CDR3 nucleotides are TGTGCCAGCAGCCATCCTACCGCAGGGGACTATGGCTACACCTTC. Its translation: CASSHPTAGDYGYTF.

V is TRBV6-4 and J is TRBJ1-1; D may be TRBD1 (5 bases). Germline CDR1 MRHNA, CDR2 SNTAGT. With 0 bases removed from V and 4 bases from J, the gap between germline ends came to 6 bases. The CDR3 runs to 13 residues. CDR3 amino acids: CASSDSRATEAFF. The DNA of the CDR3 is TGTGCCAGCAGTGACTCCAGGGCCACTGAAGCTTTCTTT.

This sequence joins TRBV10-2 and TRBJ2-3; TRBD2 matches at 10 bases. The germline V gene encodes CDR1 WSHSY and CDR2 SAAADI. The CDR3 is made up of 16 amino acids. V shed 7 bases, J shed 1 base, and the junction held 8 bases outside the gene matches. Here the CDR3 DNA reads TGCGCCAGCACCCTCCCCGGGACTAGCGGCACAGATACGCAGTATTTT. Its translation is CASTLPGTSGTDTQYF.

CDR3 DNA sequence: TGTGCCTGGAGCCCAGGGGCCGAAGTGGACCAGTACTTC. It yields the protein CAWSPGAEVDQYF. This chain links TRBV30 with TRBJ2-7; D perhaps matches TRBD1 (6 bases). Germline V gene lookup returns CDR1 GTSNPN and CDR2 SVGIG (reference sequence). This CDR3 is built from 13 residues. The ends were cut back, 3 bases at V and 10 bases at J, with 19 bases in the middle.

The chain couples TRBV7-8 to TRBJ2-3, with D possibly TRBD1 on 6 matching bases. This CDR3 comprises 13 residues. V was trimmed by 4 bases and J by 6 bases, leaving 11 bases between them. Germline assignment: CDR1 SGHVS and CDR2 FQNEAQ. The CDR3 DNA sequence: TGTGCCAGCAGCTCCGGACAGCCCGATACGCAGTATTTT. Its protein product is CASSSGQPDTQYF.

The rearrangement joins TRBV6-5 to TRBJ1-5, with D perhaps matching TRBD1 (6 bases). The CDR3 loop spans 14 amino acids. The ends were cut back, 2 bases at V and 4 bases at J, with 9 bases in the middle. In germline, CDR1 is MNHEY, CDR2 SVGAGI. The CDR3: CASSYGQGNQPQHF. In nucleotides, the CDR3 is TGTGCCAGCAGTTACGGGCAGGGGAATCAGCCCCAGCATTTT.

The chain links TRBV4-1 to TRBJ2-7; tentatively, D is TRBD1 (5 bases). This CDR3 is built from 15 residues. The V and J ends lost 5 bases and 6 bases respectively, with 20 bases between them. CDR1 is MGHRA, CDR2 YSYEKL, per germline. CDR3 loop: CASSSSQGPLGEQYF. CDR3 nucleotides: TGCGCCAGCAGCTCCTCGCAGGGCCCCCTGGGCGAGCAGTACTTC.

This clone was recorded at least ten times. This chain uses TRBV10-3 with TRBJ2-7, with a tentative D call TRBD1 (6 bases). Trimming removed 3 bases at V and 2 bases at J, with 11 bases between. The length of the CDR3 is 14 residues. The V gene's germline CDR1 is ENHRY and CDR2 SYGVKD. The CDR3 loop is CAISDLDRTYEQYF. In DNA, the CDR3 is TGTGCCATCAGTGATTTGGACAGAACCTACGAGCAGTACTTC.

The J gene is TRBJ1-2, the V gene TRBV9; D call uncertain. The CDR3 totals 14 residues. Germline V CDR1 and CDR2: SGDLS, YYNGEE. V was cut by 0 bases and J by 3 bases, with 9 bases left in between. The CDR3, as DNA: TGTGCCAGCAGCGTAGGGCAACGATACTATGGCTACACCTTC. It codes for CASSVGQRYYGYTF.

The V call is TRBV15, the J call TRBJ1-1; 10 bases align to TRBD1. The CDR3 spans 17 residues. V lost 0 bases, J lost 1 base, and 5 bases stayed unmatched. Germline CDR1 reads LNHNV; CDR2 reads YYDKDF (reference sequence). CDR3 sequence reads: CATSRDRQGARNTEAFF. CDR3 DNA sequence: TGTGCCACCAGCAGAGATAGACAGGGGGCGCGGAACACTGAAGCTTTCTTT.

This clone was detected only a few times. This chain joins TRBV5-4 and TRBJ2-7, with 10 bases identical to TRBD1. Germline CDR1 SGHNT, CDR2 YYREEE (reference sequence). The CDR3 has 14 residues. V trimming: 4 bases; J trimming: 6 bases; junction bases outside the gene matches: 7. The CDR3 DNA reads as TGTGCCAGCAGCGTCGACAGGGGGCAGGGCGAGCAGTACTTC. It specifies CASSVDRGQGEQYF.

This clone rates as medium-sized. V is TRBV2 and J is TRBJ1-5, with 8 nucleotides matching TRBD1. There are 17 residues in the CDR3. V lost 9 bases to trimming and J lost 0 bases; unmatched junction nucleotides: 13. Germline CDR1 SNHLY, CDR2 FYNNEI. CDR3 in amino acids: CASNPQQGGYSNQPQHF. In DNA form, the CDR3 reads TGTGCCAGTAACCCGCAACAGGGGGGATATAGCAATCAGCCCCAGCATTTT.

This clone was seen a few times. Other nucleotide sequences from this sample produce the same CDR3. V gene TRBV5-1 combines with J gene TRBJ1-1, with 8 bases fitting TRBD1. This CDR3 region has 14 residues. V lost 4 bases, J lost 1 base, and 3 bases stayed unmatched. The germline V gene encodes CDR1 SGHRS and CDR2 YFSETQ. The CDR3: CASSPGTGNTEAFF. The DNA of the CDR3 is TGCGCCAGCAGCCCCGGGACAGGGAACACTGAAGCTTTCTTT.

This clone showed up just once. The gene calls are TRBV5-6 and TRBJ2-7; 8 bases are shared with TRBD1. After removal of 7 bases from V and 1 base from J, the junction contained 10 bases not matched to a gene. This CDR3 comprises 15 residues. In germline, CDR1 is SGHDT, CDR2 YYEEEE. Here the CDR3 reads CASGPDRGFSYEQYF. Written as DNA, the CDR3 is TGTGCCAGCGGTCCCGACAGGGGATTTTCCTACGAGCAGTACTTC.

The rearrangement joins TRBV5-1 to TRBJ2-7; the D gene is possibly TRBD1 (5 bases). V shed 4 bases and J shed 5 bases, with 13 bases lying between them. The CDR3 length is 13 residues. Germline-derived CDR1 and CDR2 are SGHRS and YFSETQ. CDR3 loop: CASSHPDKNEQYF. CDR3 nucleotides: TGCGCCAGCAGCCACCCGGACAAAAACGAGCAGTACTTC.

The chain links TRBV18 to TRBJ2-7, with 7 bases fitting TRBD2. This CDR3 has 15 amino acids. V dropped 2 bases and J dropped 4; count of bases not matched to a gene: 8. From germline, CDR1 is KGHSH and CDR2 LQKENI. The CDR3 DNA follows: TGTGCCAGCTCACCAGGGAGCGGGGTCGATTACGAGCAGTACTTC. The encoded protein is CASSPGSGVDYEQYF.

This clone was recorded once. The rearrangement joins TRBV5-1 to TRBJ2-1; tentatively, D is TRBD2 (6 bases). Trimming left V 3 bases short and J 9 bases short, with 10 bases between. The CDR3 sequence is 12 residues long. Germline-derived CDR1 and CDR2 are SGHRS and YFSETQ. In DNA form, the CDR3 reads TGCGCCAGCAGCTGGAGGGGTGGTGAGCAGTTCTTC. Its translation is CASSWRGGEQFF. The entire variable domain, with the rest obtained from reference TRBV5-1 and TRBJ2-1, is as follows: KAGVTQTPRYLIKTRGQQVTLSCSPISGHRSVSWYQQTPGQGLQFLFEYFSETQRNKGNFPGRFSGRQFSNSRSEMNVSTLELGDSALYLCASSWRGGEQFFGPGTRLTVL.

This clone was seen once. The genes are TRBV27 and TRBJ1-6; 8 positions match TRBD1. Germline trimming cut 3 bases from V and 3 bases from J; bases unmatched to any gene: 1. The CDR3 loop spans 15 amino acids. CDR1 and CDR2 from the germline V gene are MNHEY and SMNVEV (reference sequence). CDR3 residues: CASSFTGGYNSPLHF. The DNA for the CDR3 is TGTGCCAGCAGTTTCACAGGGGGCTATAATTCACCCCTCCACTTT.